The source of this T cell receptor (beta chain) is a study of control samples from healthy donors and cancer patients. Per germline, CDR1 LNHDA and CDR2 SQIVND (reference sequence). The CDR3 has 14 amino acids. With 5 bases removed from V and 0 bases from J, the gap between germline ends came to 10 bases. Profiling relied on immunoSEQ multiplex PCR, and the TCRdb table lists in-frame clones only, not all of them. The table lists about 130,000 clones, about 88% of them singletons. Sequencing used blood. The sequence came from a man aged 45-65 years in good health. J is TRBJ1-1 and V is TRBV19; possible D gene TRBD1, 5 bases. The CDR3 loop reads CASSLTGLNTEAFF. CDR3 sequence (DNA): TGTGCCAGTAGTTTAACAGGTCTGAACACTGAAGCTTTCTTT.